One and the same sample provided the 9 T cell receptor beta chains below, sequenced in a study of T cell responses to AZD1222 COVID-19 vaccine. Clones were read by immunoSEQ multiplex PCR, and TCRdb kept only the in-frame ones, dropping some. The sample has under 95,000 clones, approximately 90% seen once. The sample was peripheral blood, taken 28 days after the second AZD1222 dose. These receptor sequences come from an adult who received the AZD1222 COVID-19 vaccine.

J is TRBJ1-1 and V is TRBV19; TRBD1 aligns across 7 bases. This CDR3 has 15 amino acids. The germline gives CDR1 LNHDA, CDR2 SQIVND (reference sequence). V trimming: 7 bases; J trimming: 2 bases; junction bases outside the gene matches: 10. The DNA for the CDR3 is TGTGCCAGTACCGCTACAGGGGACAAAAACACTGAAGCTTTCTTT. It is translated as CASTATGDKNTEAFF.

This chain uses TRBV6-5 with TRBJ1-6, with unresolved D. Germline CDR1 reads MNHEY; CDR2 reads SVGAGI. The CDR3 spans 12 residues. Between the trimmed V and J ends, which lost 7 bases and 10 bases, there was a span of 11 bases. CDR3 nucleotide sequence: TGTGCCAGCACCTCAGCAGACTCACCCCTCCACTTT. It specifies CASTSADSPLHF.

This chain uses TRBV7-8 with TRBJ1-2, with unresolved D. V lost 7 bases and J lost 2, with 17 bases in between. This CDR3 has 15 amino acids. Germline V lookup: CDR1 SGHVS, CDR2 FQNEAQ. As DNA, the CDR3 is TGTGCCAGCACCGAGACGGCAGGAGTAAACTATGGCTACACCTTC. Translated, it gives CASTETAGVNYGYTF. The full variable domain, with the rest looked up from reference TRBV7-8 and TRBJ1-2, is GAGVSQSPRYKVAKRGQDVALRCDPISGHVSLFWYQQALGQGPEFLTYFQNEAQLDKSGLPSDRFFAERPEGSVSTLKIQRTQQEDSAVYLCASTETAGVNYGYTFGSGTRLTVV.

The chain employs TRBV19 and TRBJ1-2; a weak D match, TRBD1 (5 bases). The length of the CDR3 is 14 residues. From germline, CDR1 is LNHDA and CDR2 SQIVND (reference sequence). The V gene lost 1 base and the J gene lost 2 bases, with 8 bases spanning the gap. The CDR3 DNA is TGTGCCAGTAGTATAGGCACAGGAAACTATGGCTACACCTTC. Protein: CASSIGTGNYGYTF.

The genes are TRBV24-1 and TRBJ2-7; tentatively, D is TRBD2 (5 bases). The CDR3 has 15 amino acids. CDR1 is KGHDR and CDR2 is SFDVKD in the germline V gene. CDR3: CAPRDRHQSRYEQYF. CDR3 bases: TGTGCGCCACGGGATCGACACCAGTCCCGTTACGAGCAGTACTTC.

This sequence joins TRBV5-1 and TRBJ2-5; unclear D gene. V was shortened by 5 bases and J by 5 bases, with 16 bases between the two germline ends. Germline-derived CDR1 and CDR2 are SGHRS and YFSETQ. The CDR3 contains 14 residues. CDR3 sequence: CASSVSPPTETQYF. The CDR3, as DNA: TGCGCCAGCAGTGTCTCACCGCCTACTGAGACCCAGTACTTC.

CDR3 amino acids: CASSPEGQLPTEAFF. The DNA for the CDR3 is TGTGCCAGCAGCCCCGAGGGACAGCTCCCCACTGAAGCTTTCTTT. The V gene is TRBV7-3, the J gene TRBJ1-1; 7 positions match TRBD1. This CDR3 has 15 residues. The V segment lost 5 bases and the J segment 4 bases; nucleotides outside the gene matches: 10. Per the germline V gene, CDR1 is SGHTA and CDR2 is FQGTGA.

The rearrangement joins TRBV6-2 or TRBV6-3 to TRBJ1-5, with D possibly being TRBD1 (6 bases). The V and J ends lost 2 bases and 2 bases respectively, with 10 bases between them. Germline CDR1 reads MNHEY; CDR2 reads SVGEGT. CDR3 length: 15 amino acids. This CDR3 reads CASSYGGWGNQPQHF. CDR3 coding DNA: TGTGCCAGCAGTTACGGGGGCTGGGGCAATCAGCCCCAGCATTTT.

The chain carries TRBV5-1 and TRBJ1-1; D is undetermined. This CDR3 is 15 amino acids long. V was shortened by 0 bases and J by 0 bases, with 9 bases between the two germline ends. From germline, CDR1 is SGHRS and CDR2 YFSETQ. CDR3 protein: CASSLVPGLNTEAFF. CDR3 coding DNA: TGCGCCAGCAGCTTGGTCCCGGGGTTGAACACTGAAGCTTTCTTT.